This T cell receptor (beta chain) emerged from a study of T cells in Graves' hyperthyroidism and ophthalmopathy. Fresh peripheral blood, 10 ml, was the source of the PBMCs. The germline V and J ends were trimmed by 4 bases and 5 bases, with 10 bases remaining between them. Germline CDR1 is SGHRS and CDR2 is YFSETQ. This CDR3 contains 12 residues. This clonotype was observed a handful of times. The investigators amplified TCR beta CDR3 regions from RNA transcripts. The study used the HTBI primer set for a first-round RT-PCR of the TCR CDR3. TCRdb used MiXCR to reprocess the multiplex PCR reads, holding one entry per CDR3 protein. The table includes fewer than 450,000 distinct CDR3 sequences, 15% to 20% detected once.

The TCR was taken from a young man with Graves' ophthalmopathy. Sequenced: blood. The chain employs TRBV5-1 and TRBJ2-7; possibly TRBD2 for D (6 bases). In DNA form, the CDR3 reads TGCGCCAGCAGCCCGGGAGTTAACGAGCAGTACTTC. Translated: CASSPGVNEQYF. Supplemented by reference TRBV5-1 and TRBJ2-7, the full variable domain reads KAGVTQTPRYLIKTRGQQVTLSCSPISGHRSVSWYQQTPGQGLQFLFEYFSETQRNKGNFPGRFSGRQFSNSRSEMNVSTLELGDSALYLCASSPGVNEQYFGPGTRLTVT.